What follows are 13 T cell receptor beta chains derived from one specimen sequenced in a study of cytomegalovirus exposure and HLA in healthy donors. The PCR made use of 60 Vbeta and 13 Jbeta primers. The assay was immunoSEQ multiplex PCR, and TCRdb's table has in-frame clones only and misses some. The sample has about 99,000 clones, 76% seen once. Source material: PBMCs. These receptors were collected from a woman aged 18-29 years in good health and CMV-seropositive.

This chain's CDR3 is CASGDSQNTEAFF. CDR3 DNA sequence: TGTGCCAGCGGGGACAGCCAGAACACTGAAGCTTTCTTT. This chain joins TRBV19 and TRBJ1-1; 7 nucleotides align to TRBD1. The CDR3 has 13 residues. Germline V gene data show CDR1 as LNHDA and CDR2 as SQIVND (reference sequence). The V and J ends lost 9 bases and 1 base, in that order; junction bases with no gene match: 5.

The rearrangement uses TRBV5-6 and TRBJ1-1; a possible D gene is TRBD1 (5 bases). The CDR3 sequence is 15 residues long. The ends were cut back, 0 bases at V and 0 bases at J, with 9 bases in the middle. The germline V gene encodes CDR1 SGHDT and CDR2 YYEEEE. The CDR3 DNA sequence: TGTGCCAGCAGCTTGGCCGGAGGGGTGAACACTGAAGCTTTCTTT. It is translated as CASSLAGGVNTEAFF.

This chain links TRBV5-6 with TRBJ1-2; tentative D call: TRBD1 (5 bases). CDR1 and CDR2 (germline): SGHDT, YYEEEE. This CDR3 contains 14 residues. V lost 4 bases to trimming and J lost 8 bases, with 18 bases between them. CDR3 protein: CASSRQSRAGGYTF. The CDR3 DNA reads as TGTGCCAGCAGCCGACAGTCCCGGGCAGGCGGCTACACCTTC.

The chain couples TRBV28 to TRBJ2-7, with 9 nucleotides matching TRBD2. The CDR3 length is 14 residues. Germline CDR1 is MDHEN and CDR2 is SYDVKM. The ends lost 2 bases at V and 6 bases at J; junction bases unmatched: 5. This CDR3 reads CASSLIAGVAEQYF. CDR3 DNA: TGTGCCAGCAGTTTAATAGCGGGAGTAGCCGAGCAGTACTTC.

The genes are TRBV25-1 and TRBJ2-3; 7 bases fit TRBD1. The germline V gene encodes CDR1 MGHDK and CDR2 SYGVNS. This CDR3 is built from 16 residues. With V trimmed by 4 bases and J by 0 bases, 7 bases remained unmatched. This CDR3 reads CASSGKQGPSTDTQYF. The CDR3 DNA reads TGTGCCAGCAGTGGAAAACAGGGGCCTAGCACAGATACGCAGTATTTT. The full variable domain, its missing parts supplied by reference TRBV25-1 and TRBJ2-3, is EADIYQTPRYLVIGTGKKITLECSQTMGHDKMYWYQQDPGMELHLIHYSYGVNSTEKGDLSSESTVSRIRTEHFPLTLESARPSHTSQYLCASSGKQGPSTDTQYFGPGTRLTVL.

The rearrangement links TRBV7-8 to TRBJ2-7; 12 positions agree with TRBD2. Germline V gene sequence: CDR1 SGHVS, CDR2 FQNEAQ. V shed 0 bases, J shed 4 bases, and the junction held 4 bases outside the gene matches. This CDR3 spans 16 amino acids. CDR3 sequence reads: CASSLAEGLAGYEQYF. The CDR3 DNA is TGTGCCAGCAGCTTAGCGGAAGGACTAGCGGGGTACGAGCAGTACTTC.

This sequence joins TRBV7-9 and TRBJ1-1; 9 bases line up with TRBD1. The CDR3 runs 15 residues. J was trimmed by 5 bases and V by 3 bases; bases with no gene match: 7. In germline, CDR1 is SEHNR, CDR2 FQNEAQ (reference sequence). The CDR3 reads CASSFMGQGGTEAFF. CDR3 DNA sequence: TGTGCCAGCAGCTTTATGGGACAGGGTGGGACTGAAGCTTTCTTT. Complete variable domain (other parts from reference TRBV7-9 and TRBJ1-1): DTGVSQNPRHKITKRGQNVTFRCDPISEHNRLYWYRQTLGQGPEFLTYFQNEAQLEKSRLLSDRFSAERPKGSFSTLEIQRTEQGDSAMYLCASSFMGQGGTEAFFGQGTRLTVV.

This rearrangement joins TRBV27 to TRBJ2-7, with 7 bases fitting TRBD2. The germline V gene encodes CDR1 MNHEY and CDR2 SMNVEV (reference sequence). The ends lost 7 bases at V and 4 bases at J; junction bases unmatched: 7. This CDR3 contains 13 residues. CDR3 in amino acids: CASNPIGGYEQYF. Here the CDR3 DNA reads TGTGCCAGCAACCCTATCGGGGGGTACGAGCAGTACTTC.

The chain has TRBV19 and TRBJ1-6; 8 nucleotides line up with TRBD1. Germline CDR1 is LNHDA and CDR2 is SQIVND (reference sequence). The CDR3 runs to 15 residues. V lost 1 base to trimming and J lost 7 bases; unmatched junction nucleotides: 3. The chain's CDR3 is CASSIVSGGNSPLHF. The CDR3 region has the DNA TGTGCCAGTAGTATAGTCTCAGGGGGCAATTCACCCCTCCACTTT. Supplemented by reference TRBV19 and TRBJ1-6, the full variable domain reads DGGITQSPKYLFRKEGQNVTLSCEQNLNHDAMYWYRQDPGQGLRLIYYSQIVNDFQKGDIAEGYSVSREKKESFPLTVTSAQKNPTAFYLCASSIVSGGNSPLHFGNGTRLTVT.

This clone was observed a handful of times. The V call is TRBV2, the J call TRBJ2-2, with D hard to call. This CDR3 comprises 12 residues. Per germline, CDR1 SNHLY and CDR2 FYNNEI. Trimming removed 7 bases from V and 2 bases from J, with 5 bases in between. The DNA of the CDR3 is TGTGCCAGCAACAGAAACACCGGGGAGCTGTTTTTT. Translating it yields CASNRNTGELFF. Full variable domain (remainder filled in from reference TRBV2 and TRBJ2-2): EPEVTQTPSHQVTQMGQEVILRCVPISNHLYFYWYRQILGQKVEFLVSFYNNEISEKSEIFDDQFSVERPDGSNFTLKIRSTKLEDSAMYFCASNRNTGELFFGEGSRLTVL.

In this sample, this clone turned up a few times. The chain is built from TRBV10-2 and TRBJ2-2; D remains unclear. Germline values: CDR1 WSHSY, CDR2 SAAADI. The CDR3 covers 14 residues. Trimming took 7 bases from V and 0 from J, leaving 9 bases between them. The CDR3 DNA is TGCGCCAGCACCATCACAGCGAACACCGGGGAGCTGTTTTTT. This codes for CASTITANTGELFF.

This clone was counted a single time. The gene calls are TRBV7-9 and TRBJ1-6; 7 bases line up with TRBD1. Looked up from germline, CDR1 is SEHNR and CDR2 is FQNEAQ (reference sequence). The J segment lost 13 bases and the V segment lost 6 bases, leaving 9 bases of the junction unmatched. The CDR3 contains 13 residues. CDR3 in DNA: TGTGCCAGCAGTCGGGACAGCCAGACCCCCCTCCACTTT. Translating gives CASSRDSQTPLHF.

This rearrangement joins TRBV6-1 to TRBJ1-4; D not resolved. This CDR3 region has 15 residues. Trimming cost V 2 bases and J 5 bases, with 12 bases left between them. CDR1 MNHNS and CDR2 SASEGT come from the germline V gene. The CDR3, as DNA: TGTGCCAGCAGTGAACAGACGGGGTTGAATGAAAAACTGTTTTTT. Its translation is CASSEQTGLNEKLFF.